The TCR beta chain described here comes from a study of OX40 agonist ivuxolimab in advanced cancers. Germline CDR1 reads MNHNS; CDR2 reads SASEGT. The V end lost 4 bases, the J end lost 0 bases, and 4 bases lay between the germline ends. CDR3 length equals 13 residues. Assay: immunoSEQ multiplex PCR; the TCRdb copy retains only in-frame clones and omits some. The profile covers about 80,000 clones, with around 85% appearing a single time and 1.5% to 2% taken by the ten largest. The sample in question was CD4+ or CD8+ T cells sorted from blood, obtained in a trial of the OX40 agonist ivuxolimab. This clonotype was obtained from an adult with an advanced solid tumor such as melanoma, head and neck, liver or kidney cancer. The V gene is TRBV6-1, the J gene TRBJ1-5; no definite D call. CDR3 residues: CASSANSNQPQHF. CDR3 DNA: TGTGCCAGCAGTGCTAATAGCAATCAGCCCCAGCATTTT.